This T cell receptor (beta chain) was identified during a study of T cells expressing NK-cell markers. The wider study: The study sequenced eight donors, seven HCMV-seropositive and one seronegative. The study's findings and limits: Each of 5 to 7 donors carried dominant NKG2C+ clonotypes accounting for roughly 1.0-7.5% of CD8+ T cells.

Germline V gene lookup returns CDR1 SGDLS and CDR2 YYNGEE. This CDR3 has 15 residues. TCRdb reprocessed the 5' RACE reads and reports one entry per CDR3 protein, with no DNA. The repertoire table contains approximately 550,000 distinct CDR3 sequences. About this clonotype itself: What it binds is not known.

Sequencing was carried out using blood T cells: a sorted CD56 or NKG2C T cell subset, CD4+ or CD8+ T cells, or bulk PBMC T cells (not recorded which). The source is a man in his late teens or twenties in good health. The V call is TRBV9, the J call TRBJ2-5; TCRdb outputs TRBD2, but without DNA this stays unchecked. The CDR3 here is CASSVLAGGYETQYF.